The 27 T cell receptor beta chains presented below share a single source sample, sequenced in a study of CXCR3-negative and CXCR3-positive naive CD8 T cells. General study results and limits: TRB CDR3s of CXCR3-positive naive cells were more hydrophobic than those of CXCR3-negative naive cells.

Their antigens are not known. The libraries of TRB cDNA were prepared using 5' RACE with UMI labels. One entry per CDR3 protein, without DNA, is what TCRdb gives after re-calling the 5' RACE reads. Recorded for this sample: about 98,000 distinct CDR3 sequences. Sequencing used naive CXCR3+ CD8+ T cells from blood. The subset was: CD45RO-CCR7+CD27+CD95- naive CD8+ T cells expressing CXCR3 (TNR3+). These TCRs come from a human donor in good health. Some clones in this sample may be carry-over from other donors' samples.

The chain links TRBV7-9 to TRBJ2-7; TCRdb calls TRBD1, which cannot be checked without DNA. The CDR3 has 13 residues. CDR1 is SEHNR and CDR2 is FQNEAQ in the germline V gene (reference sequence). The CDR3 region is CASSLAGAYEQYF.

V is TRBV7-9 and J is TRBJ2-7; TCRdb names TRBD2, which stays unverified in the absence of DNA. Germline V gene data show CDR1 as SEHNR and CDR2 as FQNEAQ (reference sequence). This CDR3 spans 14 amino acids. The CDR3 sequence is CASSTSSGVYEQYF.

V gene TRBV20-1 combines with J gene TRBJ2-7; TCRdb proposes TRBD2, but this gene call is untestable without DNA. The CDR3 is 13 residues long. CDR1 is DFQATT and CDR2 is SNEGSKA in the germline V gene (reference sequence). The CDR3 protein is CSAKVLASYEQYF.

The rearrangement uses TRBV2 and TRBJ2-7. Looked up from germline, CDR1 is SNHLY and CDR2 is FYNNEI. CDR3 length: 12 amino acids. CDR3: CASTDRSYEQYF.

V and J are TRBV29-1 and TRBJ2-7; TCRdb's assignment of TRBD1 cannot be checked, as there is no DNA. Germline loops: CDR1 SQVTM, CDR2 ANQGSEA. The CDR3 consists of 14 residues. CDR3 residues: CSVSPSDSPYEQYF.

The chain is built from TRBV29-1 and TRBJ2-5; TCRdb reports TRBD1, a call that lacks DNA to check it against. The CDR3 contains 15 residues. Germline V gives CDR1 SQVTM, CDR2 ANQGSEA. The CDR3 sequence is CSVEALQGTQETQYF. The variable domain in full, completed from reference TRBV29-1 and TRBJ2-5, reads SAVISQKPSRDICQRGTSLTIQCQVDSQVTMMFWYRQQPGQSLTLIATANQGSEATYESGFVIDKFPISRPNLTFSTLTVSNMSPEDSSIYLCSVEALQGTQETQYFGPGTRLLVL.

The chain joins TRBV19 to TRBJ2-1; TCRdb returns TRBD1, unconfirmable since there is no DNA. The CDR3 totals 14 residues. Germline lookup yields CDR1 LNHDA and CDR2 SQIVND (reference sequence). The CDR3 loop reads CASWPGSTYNEQFF.

The chain is built from TRBV20-1 and TRBJ2-2; absent DNA, TCRdb's TRBD2 call cannot be checked. The germline V gene encodes CDR1 DFQATT and CDR2 SNEGSKA (reference sequence). The CDR3 runs 15 residues. The chain's CDR3 is CSASPVTSDSGELFF.

The chain couples TRBV20-1 to TRBJ2-2; TCRdb proposes TRBD2, but this gene call is untestable without DNA. Germline V gene sequence: CDR1 DFQATT, CDR2 SNEGSKA (reference sequence). This CDR3 spans 18 amino acids. The CDR3 spells CSARPGGVAGDQTGELFF.

The genes are TRBV20-1 and TRBJ2-1; the TCRdb D gene call, TRBD2, has no DNA to confirm it. CDR1 is DFQATT, CDR2 SNEGSKA, per germline (reference sequence). The length of the CDR3 is 14 residues. The CDR3 loop is CSARGTSGSSEQFF.

V gene TRBV7-9 combines with J gene TRBJ2-4; TCRdb calls TRBD1, which cannot be checked without DNA. The CDR3 has 17 amino acids. CDR1 is SEHNR, CDR2 FQNEAQ, per germline (reference sequence). The chain's CDR3 is CASSGGIAGAPKNIQYF. Full variable domain (rest looked up from reference TRBV7-9 and TRBJ2-4): DTGVSQNPRHKITKRGQNVTFRCDPISEHNRLYWYRQTLGQGPEFLTYFQNEAQLEKSRLLSDRFSAERPKGSFSTLEIQRTEQGDSAMYLCASSGGIAGAPKNIQYFGAGTRLSVL.

The V gene is TRBV7-6, the J gene TRBJ2-5; the D gene TCRdb calls, TRBD1, cannot be checked with no DNA. The CDR3 spans 17 residues. The germline CDR1 and CDR2 sequences are SGHVS and FNYEAQ. The CDR3 is CASSPPRGGGFQETQYF.

This chain uses TRBV5-1 with TRBJ2-1; absent DNA, TCRdb's TRBD1 call cannot be checked. Germline V gives CDR1 SGHRS, CDR2 YFSETQ. This CDR3 has 12 amino acids. This CDR3 is CASSTYQGWQFF.

The chain recombines TRBV6-5 with TRBJ2-7. The germline V gene encodes CDR1 MNHEY and CDR2 SVGAGI. This CDR3 comprises 15 residues. CDR3 amino acids: CASSYSIGGDYEEYF.

The rearrangement joins TRBV4-3 to TRBJ2-7; TCRdb reports TRBD2, a call that lacks DNA to check it against. The CDR3 length is 14 residues. Germline V gene data show CDR1 as LGHNA and CDR2 as YSLEER. The CDR3 loop is CASSQTWGADEQYF.

This chain uses TRBV7-2 with TRBJ2-7; with no DNA, the TCRdb D assignment of TRBD2 cannot be verified. The CDR3 has 14 residues. Germline V lookup: CDR1 SGHTA, CDR2 FQGNSA. The CDR3 is CASYEAGGLDEQYF.

V gene TRBV7-9 combines with J gene TRBJ2-7; TCRdb selects TRBD1, and the lack of DNA leaves this call unchecked. CDR3 length equals 13 residues. CDR1 and CDR2 (germline): SEHNR, FQNEAQ (reference sequence). CDR3 protein: CASRGQDFYEQYF.

The rearrangement joins TRBV7-8 to TRBJ2-5. Germline V gene data show CDR1 as SGHVS and CDR2 as FQNEAQ. The CDR3 sequence is 13 residues long. CDR3 sequence: CASSLDGWETQYF.

The CDR3 region is CASSLALGQFQETQYF. The chain couples TRBV7-9 to TRBJ2-5; TCRdb's D call of TRBD1 is untestable without DNA. The CDR3 contains 16 residues. Germline CDR1 and CDR2: SEHNR and FQNEAQ (reference sequence).

The V and J genes are TRBV5-1 and TRBJ2-5; TCRdb outputs TRBD1, but without DNA this stays unchecked. Per germline, CDR1 SGHRS and CDR2 YFSETQ. This CDR3 contains 14 residues. The CDR3 is CASSLGDTEETQYF.

The chain joins TRBV11-1 to TRBJ1-6. The CDR3 is 12 residues long. Germline lookup yields CDR1 SGHAT and CDR2 FQDESV (reference sequence). CDR3 amino acids: CASSLAASPLHF. Supplemented by reference TRBV11-1 and TRBJ1-6, the full variable domain reads EAEVAQSPRYKITEKSQAVAFWCDPISGHATLYWYRQILGQGPELLVQFQDESVVDDSQLPKDRFSAERLKGVDSTLKIQPAELGDSAMYLCASSLAASPLHFGNGTRLTVT.

The chain combines TRBV20-1 with TRBJ2-1; TCRdb picks TRBD2, but there is no DNA to check that call. The length of the CDR3 is 16 residues. Germline CDR1 reads DFQATT; CDR2 reads SNEGSKA (reference sequence). The CDR3 loop reads CSARWLAGITYNEQFF.

This chain joins TRBV27 and TRBJ2-7. The CDR3 extends over 15 amino acids. Per the germline V gene, CDR1 is MNHEY and CDR2 is SMNVEV (reference sequence). The CDR3 protein is CASSQKRIITYEQYF.

The chain uses TRBV6-2 or TRBV6-3 and TRBJ2-7. The CDR3 length is 15 residues. CDR1 and CDR2 (germline): MNHEY, SVGEGT. CDR3 in amino acids: CASSSRLATTYEQYF.

The rearrangement links TRBV7-2 to TRBJ2-7; TCRdb picks TRBD1, but there is no DNA to check that call. Germline V CDR1 and CDR2: SGHTA, FQGNSA. The CDR3 totals 16 residues. CDR3 sequence reads: CASSLLGQGLFYEQYF.

This rearrangement joins TRBV10-3 to TRBJ2-7; TCRdb reports TRBD1, a call that lacks DNA to check it against. This CDR3 has 15 amino acids. CDR1 ENHRY and CDR2 SYGVKD come from the germline V gene. CDR3 region: CAIRISWTLSYEQYF.

The chain is built from TRBV7-9 and TRBJ1-3. This CDR3 has 18 residues. The germline CDR1 and CDR2 sequences are SEHNR and FQNEAQ (reference sequence). The CDR3 sequence: CASSSHRGDIPSGNTIYF.